Listed below are T cell receptor beta chains from one sample, sequenced in a study of cytomegalovirus exposure and HLA in healthy donors. Assay: immunoSEQ multiplex PCR; the TCRdb copy retains only in-frame clones and omits some. The data show approximately 120,000 clones, 74% seen once. Sequenced sample: PBMCs. These receptors all stem from a human donor in good health. Both conserved end residues are trimmed from each CDR3.

CDR3 length	V gene	J gene	CDR3 protein
11	TRBV7-9	TRBJ2-7	SSSLGGAYEQY
12	TRBV29-1	TRBJ2-3	SVGDRGLYDTQY
12	TRBV6-6	TRBJ2-3	ASSPWGLADTQY
14	TRBV4-2	TRBJ2-2	ASSPGTGDNTGELF
15	TRBV18	TRBJ2-7	ASSPPEGTRTSYEQY
11	TRBV7-9	TRBJ2-1	ASSFGDYNEQF
11	TRBV6-1	TRBJ2-7	ASSEYSSYEQY
13	TRBV5-1	TRBJ2-3	ASSGDTTSTDTQY
12	TRBV28	TRBJ2-3	ASSLAGGTDTQY
10	TRBV7-8	TRBJ2-7	ASNLLSTEQY
13	TRBV6-4	TRBJ2-1	ASSDSSRGASEQF